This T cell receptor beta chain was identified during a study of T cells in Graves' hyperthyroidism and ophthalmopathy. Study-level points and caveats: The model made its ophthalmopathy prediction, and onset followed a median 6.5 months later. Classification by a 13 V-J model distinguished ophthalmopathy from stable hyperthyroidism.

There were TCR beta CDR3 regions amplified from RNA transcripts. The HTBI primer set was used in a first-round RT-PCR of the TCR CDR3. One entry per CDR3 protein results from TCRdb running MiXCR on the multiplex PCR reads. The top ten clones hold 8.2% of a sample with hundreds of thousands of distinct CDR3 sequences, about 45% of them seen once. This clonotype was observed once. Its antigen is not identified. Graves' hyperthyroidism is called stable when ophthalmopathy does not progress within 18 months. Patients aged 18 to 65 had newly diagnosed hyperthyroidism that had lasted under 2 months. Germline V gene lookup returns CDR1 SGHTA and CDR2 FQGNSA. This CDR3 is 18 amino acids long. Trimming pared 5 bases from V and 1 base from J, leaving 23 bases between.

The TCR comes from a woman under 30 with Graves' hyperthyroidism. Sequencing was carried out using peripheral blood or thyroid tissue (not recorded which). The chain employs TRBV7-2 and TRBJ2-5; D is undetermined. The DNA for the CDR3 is TGTGCCAGCAGCGTAAGGCGAAGCAGCCGACCAGGCCAAGAGACCCAGTACTTC. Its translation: CASSVRRSSRPGQETQYF.